This entry describes one T cell receptor beta chain. Its cognate antigen is unknown. CDR3 length equals 20 residues. The V gene's germline CDR1 is MDHEN and CDR2 SYDVKM. Each TCR library used 3500 ng of total RNA. The team made cDNA by running eight separate reactions for each sample. One entry per CDR3 protein, without DNA, is what TCRdb gives after re-calling the 5' RACE reads. This sample lists about 160,000 distinct CDR3 sequences; its ten largest clones have roughly 2.4%. This sample stems from a study of monozygotic twins with inflammatory bowel disease. Whole-study findings and limits: IBD patients had lower TCRbeta diversity (inverse Simpson) than healthy co-twins. A lone strong IBD-associated signal or clonotype found no support.

The gene calls are TRBV28 and TRBJ2-4; TCRdb selects TRBD2, and the lack of DNA leaves this call unchecked. Sequenced material: blood. This TCR came from a human donor with ulcerative colitis or Crohn's disease, or a healthy co-twin of an affected twin (not recorded which). CDR3 protein: CASSLKLAGGMGWVKNIQYF.